This entry lists 19 T cell receptor beta chains sequenced from one sample in a study of post-analysis software for immune sequencing data. Researchers reported that TCR beta cDNA libraries carried unique molecular identifiers. Via MiXCR, TCRdb re-called the PCR reads, giving one row per CDR3 protein. Here the sample spans about 760,000 distinct CDR3 sequences, approximately 30% being singletons. For these TCRs, the target antigens are not known. Findings and limits, study-wide: A handful of TRBV segments were significantly more frequent in patients than in controls. TRBV5-6, TRBV5-1 and TRBV20-1 were among these segments.

Input material: blood. These receptors were collected from a girl aged 10 to 17 with multiple sclerosis.

The chain carries TRBV20-1 and TRBJ2-5; D is perhaps TRBD2 (7 bases). The CDR3 contains 15 residues. Germline V lookup: CDR1 DFQATT, CDR2 SNEGSKA (reference sequence). The V end was cut by 2 bases, the J end by 5 bases, with 18 bases between. The CDR3 loop is CSARRGAAQWETQYF. The CDR3 bases are TGCAGTGCTAGACGGGGGGCCGCCCAATGGGAGACCCAGTACTTC.

V is TRBV7-9 and J is TRBJ2-7; D is possibly TRBD2 (5 bases). V lost 1 base and J lost 1, with 14 bases in between. Germline CDR1 is SEHNR and CDR2 is FQNEAQ (reference sequence). The CDR3 sequence is 16 residues long. CDR3 sequence: CASSLVAPDASYEQYF. Here the CDR3 DNA reads TGTGCCAGCAGCTTAGTAGCGCCTGACGCATCCTACGAGCAGTACTTC.

This clonotype came up many times. The rearrangement uses TRBV20-1 and TRBJ2-1; 8 positions match TRBD1. Trimming cost V 4 bases and J 5 bases; bases outside gene matches: 10. The germline gives CDR1 DFQATT, CDR2 SNEGSKA (reference sequence). CDR3 length: 15 residues. This CDR3 reads CSAMIGQGPNNEQFF. CDR3 sequence (DNA): TGCAGTGCTATGATAGGACAGGGACCTAACAATGAGCAGTTCTTC.

V gene TRBV20-1 combines with J gene TRBJ2-3; TRBD2 matches at 8 bases. V dropped 5 bases and J dropped 4; count of bases not matched to a gene: 8. This CDR3 region has 14 residues. The germline V gene encodes CDR1 DFQATT and CDR2 SNEGSKA (reference sequence). The CDR3 DNA is TGCAGTGCTGCGTTAGCGGGACTGGCAGATACGCAGTATTTT. Translating gives CSAALAGLADTQYF.

The gene calls are TRBV7-2 and TRBJ2-1, with D possibly matching TRBD2 (6 bases). V was clipped by 5 bases and J by 7 bases, with 12 bases between them. CDR1 is SGHTA and CDR2 is FQGNSA in the germline V gene. This CDR3 comprises 13 residues. CDR3 region: CASSRGTSNEQFF. DNA of the CDR3: TGTGCCAGCAGCCGCGGGACTTCAAATGAGCAGTTCTTC.

The chain employs TRBV5-1 and TRBJ2-7; 9 nucleotides match TRBD2. Germline CDR1 SGHRS, CDR2 YFSETQ. J was trimmed by 5 bases and V by 0 bases; bases with no gene match: 9. This CDR3 has 16 amino acids. The CDR3 reads CASSLAPAGGPDEQYF. The CDR3, as DNA: TGCGCCAGCAGCTTGGCTCCGGCGGGAGGGCCTGACGAGCAGTACTTC. The full variable domain, with the rest looked up from reference TRBV5-1 and TRBJ2-7, is KAGVTQTPRYLIKTRGQQVTLSCSPISGHRSVSWYQQTPGQGLQFLFEYFSETQRNKGNFPGRFSGRQFSNSRSEMNVSTLELGDSALYLCASSLAPAGGPDEQYFGPGTRLTVT.

This clonotype came up a few times. The genes are TRBV3-1 and TRBJ2-5; D is perhaps TRBD2 (6 bases). This CDR3 spans 13 amino acids. Germline-derived CDR1 and CDR2 are LGHDT and YNNKEL (reference sequence). Trimming shortened V by 1 base and J by 5 bases, and 8 bases separated the two germline ends. Written as DNA, the CDR3 is TGTGCCAGCAGCCAAGGGGACTGGGAGACCCAGTACTTC. Amino acids: CASSQGDWETQYF.

The V gene is TRBV11-2, the J gene TRBJ2-1; maybe TRBD2 (6 bases). The CDR3 has 16 amino acids. In germline, CDR1 is SGHAT, CDR2 FQNNGV. Deletions cut 2 bases from V and 0 bases from J, with 11 bases between. CDR3 loop: CASSLRRESSYNEQFF. The CDR3 DNA follows: TGTGCCAGCAGCTTACGACGGGAGAGCTCCTACAATGAGCAGTTCTTC.

Many counts were recorded for this clonotype. The chain carries TRBV29-1 and TRBJ2-5; D assignment may be TRBD1 or TRBD2 (7 bases each). There are 14 residues in the CDR3. CDR1 is SQVTM, CDR2 ANQGSEA, per germline. V was clipped by 3 bases and J by 6 bases, with 17 bases between them. Here the CDR3 reads CSVDRVRGGQTQYF. The CDR3 DNA sequence: TGCAGCGTTGATCGGGTCAGGGGGGGACAGACCCAGTACTTC.

The chain has TRBV20-1 and TRBJ2-1; 12 bases map to TRBD2. CDR1 and CDR2 from the germline V gene are DFQATT and SNEGSKA (reference sequence). The CDR3 contains 13 residues. With V trimmed by 5 bases and J by 9 bases, 5 bases remained unmatched. CDR3: CSARLAGVTEQFF. CDR3 sequence (DNA): TGCAGTGCTCGACTAGCGGGAGTTACTGAGCAGTTCTTC.

The CDR3 bases are TGCAGCGTTGATGGCAGATCCTACGAGCAGTACTTC. Encoded protein: CSVDGRSYEQYF. This rearrangement joins TRBV29-1 to TRBJ2-7, with no clear D. V was clipped by 3 bases and J by 1 base, with 7 bases between them. The CDR3 is made up of 12 amino acids. CDR1 and CDR2 (germline): SQVTM, ANQGSEA.

This clonotype was observed a few times. V and J are TRBV2 and TRBJ2-1; TRBD2 aligns across 10 bases. This CDR3 is built from 14 residues. Germline CDR1 and CDR2: SNHLY and FYNNEI. The V segment lost 3 bases and the J segment 8 bases; nucleotides outside the gene matches: 4. CDR3 DNA: TGTGCCAGCAGTGATCTAGCGGGAGTTGATGAGCAGTTCTTC. It encodes CASSDLAGVDEQFF.

The rearrangement uses TRBV20-1 and TRBJ2-2, with D perhaps TRBD2 (5 bases). Germline CDR1 is DFQATT and CDR2 is SNEGSKA (reference sequence). The V end was cut by 6 bases, the J end by 0 bases, with 8 bases between. CDR3 size: 13 residues. Written as DNA, the CDR3 is TGCAGTGCCCGGGATACGAACACCGGGGAGCTGTTTTTT. Translating it yields CSARDTNTGELFF.

This clonotype was detected only once. The chain uses TRBV9 and TRBJ1-1, with 10 bases matching TRBD1. CDR1 and CDR2 from the germline V gene are SGDLS and YYNGEE. CDR3 size: 17 residues. V gave up 1 base and J gave up 4 bases; unmatched junction bases: 10. The CDR3: CASSVWGQGSPGTEAFF. In DNA form, the CDR3 reads TGTGCCAGCAGCGTATGGGGACAGGGGTCACCGGGCACTGAAGCTTTCTTT.

The V and J genes are TRBV27 and TRBJ2-3; D is perhaps TRBD2 (6 bases). Germline assignment: CDR1 MNHEY and CDR2 SMNVEV (reference sequence). The CDR3 loop spans 16 amino acids. V was trimmed by 6 bases and J by 0 bases, leaving 16 bases between them. CDR3 protein: CASSRADYTSTDTQYF. CDR3 bases: TGTGCCAGCAGCCGGGCGGACTACACTAGCACAGATACGCAGTATTTT.

The V call is TRBV7-6, the J call TRBJ2-7; a possible D gene is TRBD2 (6 bases). The J call may be faulty, since TRBJ2-4 better matches the DNA end. The CDR3 sequence is 15 residues long. Germline V lookup: CDR1 SGHVS, CDR2 FNYEAQ. Here the CDR3 reads CASSLGPSVQNIQYF. In nucleotides, the CDR3 is TGTGCCAGCAGCTTAGGCCCTAGCGTCCAAAACATTCAGTACTTC.

Concerning this clonotype itself: Its ends do not fully match the called genes, so a read error is possible. The J gene is TRBJ1-2, the V gene TRBV3-1, with TRBD1 matching over 7 bases. The CDR3 totals 13 residues. Germline V gene data show CDR1 as LGHDT and CDR2 as YNNKEL (reference sequence). CDR3 nucleotides: TGTGCCAGCAGCCGACAGGGCCCCTATGGCTGCACCTTC. Its translation is CASSRQGPYGCTF.

The chain has TRBV7-2 and TRBJ2-3; TRBD2 agrees at 10 bases. CDR3 length equals 15 residues. From germline, CDR1 is SGHTA and CDR2 FQGNSA. V lost 6 bases to trimming and J lost 8 bases; unmatched junction nucleotides: 11. The CDR3 loop is CASRQLAGPWGTQYF. The CDR3 DNA reads TGTGCCAGCAGGCAACTAGCGGGGCCGTGGGGTACGCAGTATTTT. Combining the CDR3 with reference TRBV7-2 and TRBJ2-3 gives the whole variable domain GAGVSQSPSNKVTEKGKDVELRCDPISGHTALYWYRQSLGQGLEFLIYFQGNSAPDKSGLPSDRFSAERTGGSVSTLTIQRTQQEDSAVYLCASRQLAGPWGTQYFGPGTRLTVL.

This clonotype was seen once. V usage is TRBV20-1 and J usage is TRBJ1-3, with TRBD1 identical over 9 bases. V shed 6 bases, J shed 1 base, and the junction held 7 bases outside the gene matches. The CDR3 covers 15 residues. Germline assignment: CDR1 DFQATT and CDR2 SNEGSKA (reference sequence). The CDR3 spells CSATTGGASGNTIYF. CDR3 bases: TGCAGTGCGACAACAGGGGGCGCTTCTGGAAACACCATATATTTT.